This record concerns one T cell receptor (beta chain) sequence. TCRdb keeps only in-frame clones here, not all; method: immunoSEQ multiplex PCR. Of fewer than 300,000 clones in the sample, roughly 84% were seen once. This specimen comes from a study of blood T cell repertoires in COVID-19. The CDR3 spans 14 residues. Germline CDR1 reads MNHNY; CDR2 reads SVGAGI (reference sequence). V dropped 0 bases and J dropped 9 bases, with 9 bases sitting between them. Sequenced sample: peripheral blood. This TCR derives from a woman younger than 35 with acute or convalescent COVID-19. The rearrangement links TRBV6-6 to TRBJ1-6; weak D call: TRBD1 (6 bases). The CDR3 is CASSYSTGTSPLHF. The CDR3, as DNA: TGTGCCAGCAGTTACTCGACAGGAACTTCACCCCTCCACTTT.